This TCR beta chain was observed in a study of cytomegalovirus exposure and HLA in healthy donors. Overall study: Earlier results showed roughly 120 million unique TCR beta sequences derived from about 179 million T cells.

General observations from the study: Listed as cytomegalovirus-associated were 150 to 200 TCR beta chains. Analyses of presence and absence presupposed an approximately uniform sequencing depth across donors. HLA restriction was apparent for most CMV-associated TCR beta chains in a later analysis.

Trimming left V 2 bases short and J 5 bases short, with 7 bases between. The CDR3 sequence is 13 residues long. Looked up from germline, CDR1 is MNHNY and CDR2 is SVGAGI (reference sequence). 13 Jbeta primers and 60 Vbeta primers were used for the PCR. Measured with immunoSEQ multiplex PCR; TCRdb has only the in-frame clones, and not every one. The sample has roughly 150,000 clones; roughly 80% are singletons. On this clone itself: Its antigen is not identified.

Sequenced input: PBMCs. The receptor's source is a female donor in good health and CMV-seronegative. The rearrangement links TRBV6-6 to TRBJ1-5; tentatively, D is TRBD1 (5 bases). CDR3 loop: CASSYPGDQPQHF. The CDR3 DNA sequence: TGTGCCAGCAGTTACCCGGGGGATCAGCCCCAGCATTTT.